This T cell receptor beta chain was identified in a study of T cell responses to AZD1222 COVID-19 vaccine. Study findings and constraints: The study found Spike-specific TCR breadth and depth rose after two AZD1222 doses.

Comment on this clone: What it binds is not known.

Using immunoSEQ multiplex PCR, the repertoire was profiled, and TCRdb retains in-frame clones only, with some absent. The sample carries approximately 74,000 clones, roughly 82% recorded once. The CDR3 consists of 15 residues. V lost 6 bases and J 3 bases, leaving 17 bases between the germline ends. Per germline, CDR1 SEHNR and CDR2 FQNEAQ (reference sequence). This chain uses TRBV7-9 with TRBJ1-1, with a tentative D call TRBD1 (5 bases). This TCR came from an adult in good health. Sequenced here: peripheral blood, sampled on day 0 of AZD1222 vaccination. CDR3 region: CASRRWQGADTEAFF. The CDR3 DNA reads as TGTGCCAGCAGACGATGGCAGGGCGCGGACACTGAAGCTTTCTTT.